Detailed here is one TCR beta chain. Other DNA sequences in the same sample also yield this CDR3. The data were obtained in a study of blood T cell repertoires in COVID-19. Background on the study: The analysed material was cDNA or gDNA that came from T cells, B-cell-depleted T cells, or PBMCs.

Method: immunoSEQ multiplex PCR; TCRdb's copy keeps in-frame clones and lacks some. This sample carries a few hundred thousand clones, 65% to 90% of them seen once, and the ten largest clones take around 7.8%. Germline CDR1 and CDR2: SEHNR and FQNEAQ (reference sequence). This CDR3 comprises 13 residues. Trimming cost V 6 bases and J 2 bases, with 10 bases left between them. The sample taken for sequencing was peripheral blood. The chain carries TRBV7-9 and TRBJ1-1; possible D gene TRBD1, 5 bases. The clonotype was recovered from a human donor in a cohort sampled during active COVID-19. The CDR3: CASSSDSNTEAFF. The CDR3, as DNA: TGTGCCAGCAGTTCCGACAGTAACACTGAAGCTTTCTTT.